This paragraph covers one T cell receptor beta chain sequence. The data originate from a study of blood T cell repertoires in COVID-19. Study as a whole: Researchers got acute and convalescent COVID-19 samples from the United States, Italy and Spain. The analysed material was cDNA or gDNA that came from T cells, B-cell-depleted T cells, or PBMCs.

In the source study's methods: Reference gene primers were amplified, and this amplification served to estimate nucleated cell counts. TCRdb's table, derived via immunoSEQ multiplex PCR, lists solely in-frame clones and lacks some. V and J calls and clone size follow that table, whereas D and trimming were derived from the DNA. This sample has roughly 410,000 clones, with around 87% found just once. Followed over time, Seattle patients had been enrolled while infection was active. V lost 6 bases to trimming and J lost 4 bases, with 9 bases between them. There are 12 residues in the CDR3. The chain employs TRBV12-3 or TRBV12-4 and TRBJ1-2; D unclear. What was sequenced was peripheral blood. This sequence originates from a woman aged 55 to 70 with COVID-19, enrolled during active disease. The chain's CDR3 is CASRVSPYGYTF. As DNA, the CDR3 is TGTGCCAGCAGGGTCAGTCCCTATGGCTACACCTTC.